The clone carrying this T cell receptor beta chain has a handful of counts. Its specificity is unknown. The CDR3 length is 14 residues. Germline V gene lookup returns CDR1 GTSNPN and CDR2 SVGIG (reference sequence). Trimming took 1 base from V and 1 from J, leaving 10 bases between them. This record comes from a study of beta chain features in type 1 diabetes. Looking at the study overall: What patients shared with healthy donors was a similar profile of age, gender and cell yields. Study-level points and caveats: There was a moderate but significant shortening of TCRB CDR3s in all four CD4+ subsets of Type 1 diabetes patients. A pattern of fewer insertions and more deletions at VDJ junctions was seen in type 1 diabetes patients.

Each of the CD4+ naive, central memory, regulatory and stem cell-like memory populations was sorted via CD45RO/CCR7/CD25/CD127/CD95/CD27. Expressed TCRB transcripts were sequenced after all isolated RNA was converted to cDNA. The data were produced by immunoSEQ multiplex PCR, yet TCRdb's version contains in-frame clones alone and is incomplete. Of about 260,000 clones listed, 20% are singletons. The clonotype comes from a woman in her thirties or forties with type 1 diabetes. Sample: naive CD4+ T cells from blood. The V and J genes are TRBV30 and TRBJ2-5, with TRBD1 as a possible D gene (5 bases). The chain's CDR3 is CAWSEGRVQETQYF. Here the CDR3 DNA reads TGTGCCTGGAGTGAGGGCAGGGTCCAAGAGACCCAGTACTTC.